This T cell receptor (beta chain) came from a study of human T cells and chemical hapten exposure. At the level of the study: Per-sample variation in TCR yield stemmed mainly from small pooled library volume differences. Study-wide results and limits: Those TCRs sitting above 1 in 1000 frequency stayed the same with DPC sensitization.

Germline CDR1 is KGHDR and CDR2 is SFDVKD. The V and J ends lost 6 bases and 9 bases respectively, with 14 bases between them. This CDR3 is 13 amino acids long. Individual cDNA molecules had unique molecular identifiers attached to them by the library. Per the authors' pipeline: Between about 23,224 and 700,000 TCRs appeared in each sample, and the median stood at approximately 100,000. TCRdb re-analysed the reads in MiXCR, keeping a single row per CDR3 protein. TCRdb assigned the V and J calls; the authors' analysis was not used. The data show 95,000 to 150,000 distinct CDR3 sequences, more than 8.5% seen once. Unfractionated whole blood served as the source for total RNA extraction. This clonotype has a count of ten or more. The antigen is unknown.

The chain carries TRBV24-1 and TRBJ1-5; D call uncertain. The receptor's source is a human donor in good health. Some clones in this sample may be carry-over from other donors' samples. The sequenced sample was whole blood. Written as DNA, the CDR3 is TGTGCCACCAGTTTGGGAGCGGCTGGGCCCCAGCATTTT. Translation: CATSLGAAGPQHF.